Presented here are 3 T cell receptor beta chains from one specimen sequenced in a study of T cells in women clearing cervical HPV infection. Profiled with immunoSEQ multiplex PCR; TCRdb holds only in-frame clones, not every one. Here the sample table reports 25,000 to 30,000 clones. Input material: blood buffy coat. All receptors derive from a woman aged 18 to 75 with a cervical HPV16 infection that either progressed to CIN3+ or cleared (not recorded which).

Notes on this clone: With the read ending 3 residues before the CDR3 end, the germline J gene is used to fill in that end. The same CDR3 can be traced to other DNA sequences in this sample. This chain connects TRBV18 to TRBJ1-1; 7 bases agree with TRBD1. V shed 0 bases and J 0 bases; nucleotides not matched to a gene: 7. Germline V gene data show CDR1 as KGHSH and CDR2 as LQKENI. The CDR3 contains 17 residues. Here the CDR3 reads CASSPPPGQSMNTEAFF. The sequenced part of the CDR3 DNA is TGTGCCAGCTCACCACCACCGGGACAGTCGATGAACACTGAA.

On this clone itself: The CDR3 extends 3 residues past the end of the read, so its final part is completed from the germline J gene. The genes are TRBV5-1 and TRBJ2-1; 11 nucleotides line up with TRBD2. The CDR3 is made up of 15 amino acids. Germline assignment: CDR1 SGHRS and CDR2 YFSETQ. Trimming removed 2 bases from V and 9 bases from J; junction bases left unmatched: 7. CDR3 residues: CASSFVAGGFGEQFF. The DNA read from the CDR3 is TGCGCCAGCAGCTTCGTAGCGGGGGGGTTCGGTGAG.

With regard to this clone: The read is 3 residues too short to cover the CDR3 end, so that end is filled in from the germline J gene. The rearrangement links TRBV29-1 to TRBJ1-1, with D tentatively TRBD1 (6 bases). CDR1 is SQVTM and CDR2 is ANQGSEA in the germline V gene. This CDR3 comprises 13 residues. V lost 3 bases, J lost 5 bases, and 13 bases lay in between. Incomplete CDR3 DNA: TGCAGCGTTGATCTGGGGGCAGGGACTGAA. This encodes CSVDLGAGTE. The full CDR3 protein reads CSVDLGAGTEAFF.